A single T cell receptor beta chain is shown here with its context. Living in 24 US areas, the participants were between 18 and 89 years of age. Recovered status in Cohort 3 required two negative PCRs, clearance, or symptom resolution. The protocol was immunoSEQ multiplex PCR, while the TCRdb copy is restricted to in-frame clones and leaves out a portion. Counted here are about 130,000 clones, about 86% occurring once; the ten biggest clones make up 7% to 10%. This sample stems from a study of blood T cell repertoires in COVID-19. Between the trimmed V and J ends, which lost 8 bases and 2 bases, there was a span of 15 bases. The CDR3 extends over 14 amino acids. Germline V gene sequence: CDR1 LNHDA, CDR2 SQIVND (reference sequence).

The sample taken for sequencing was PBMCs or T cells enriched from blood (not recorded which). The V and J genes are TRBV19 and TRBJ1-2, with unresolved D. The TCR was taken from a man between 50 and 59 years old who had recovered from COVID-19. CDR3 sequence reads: CASAVVAANYGYTF. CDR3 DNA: TGTGCCAGTGCCGTAGTGGCAGCGAACTATGGCTACACCTTC.